Shown below are 30 T cell receptor beta chains from a single sample sequenced in a study of shared clonotypes between healthy human individuals. The repertoire was sequenced with immunoSEQ multiplex PCR; TCRdb's copy has only in-frame clones and lacks some. The sample lists about 700,000 clones; over 65% were seen once. Sequencing was carried out using memory CD4+ T cells sorted from blood. Subset indicated: CD45RA-negative fraction. Receptor source: a woman in her thirties in good health.

In DNA, the CDR3 is TGTGCCAGCCAGCAAGGGGGCTCCTACGAGCAGTACTTC. Translating it yields CASQQGGSYEQYF. The chain joins TRBV7-9 to TRBJ2-7; a weak D match, TRBD1 (6 bases). The CDR3 runs 13 residues. V was cut by 8 bases and J by 0 bases, with 11 bases left in between. Germline V gene lookup returns CDR1 SEHNR and CDR2 FQNEAQ (reference sequence).

At least ten counts were recorded for this clone. This sequence joins TRBV19 and TRBJ1-1, with D possibly being TRBD1 (5 bases). The CDR3 consists of 14 residues. The ends were cut back, 6 bases at V and 3 bases at J, with 14 bases in the middle. Germline V gives CDR1 LNHDA, CDR2 SQIVND (reference sequence). The CDR3 loop reads CASRWGGEDTEAFF. In DNA, the CDR3 is TGTGCCAGTAGATGGGGAGGGGAGGACACTGAAGCTTTCTTT. Together with reference TRBV19 and TRBJ1-1, the CDR3 gives the full variable domain: DGGITQSPKYLFRKEGQNVTLSCEQNLNHDAMYWYRQDPGQGLRLIYYSQIVNDFQKGDIAEGYSVSREKKESFPLTVTSAQKNPTAFYLCASRWGGEDTEAFFGQGTRLTVV.

The rearrangement joins TRBV14 to TRBJ1-2; D is uncertain. The CDR3 has 15 residues. Trimming stripped 0 bases from V and 7 bases from J, with 15 bases between. The germline V gene encodes CDR1 SGHDN and CDR2 FVKESK. CDR3 loop: CASSQDSWLGSGYTF. The CDR3, as DNA: TGTGCCAGCAGCCAAGATAGTTGGTTGGGGAGTGGCTACACCTTC.

The chain recombines TRBV28 with TRBJ2-7, with D perhaps matching TRBD1 (6 bases). This CDR3 has 12 amino acids. Deletions cut 7 bases from V and 5 bases from J, with 12 bases between. Germline CDR1 MDHEN, CDR2 SYDVKM. CDR3 nucleotides: TGTGCCAGCAATACAGGGAGAAACGAGCAGTACTTC. Translating gives CASNTGRNEQYF. The whole variable domain, filled in from reference TRBV28 and TRBJ2-7, reads DVKVTQSSRYLVKRTGEKVFLECVQDMDHENMFWYRQDPGLGLRLIYFSYDVKMKEKGDIPEGYSVSREKKERFSLILESASTNQTSMYLCASNTGRNEQYFGPGTRLTVT.

V gene TRBV5-1 combines with J gene TRBJ1-5; no clear D gene. Germline assignment: CDR1 SGHRS and CDR2 YFSETQ. The CDR3 runs to 13 residues. The germline V and J ends were trimmed by 7 bases and 0 bases, with 8 bases remaining between them. This chain's CDR3 is CASAPDSNQPQHF. The DNA of the CDR3 is TGCGCCAGCGCTCCAGATAGCAATCAGCCCCAGCATTTT.

This clone was counted a few times. The V and J genes are TRBV6-1 and TRBJ2-2, with 7 bases fitting TRBD2. The CDR3 is made up of 15 amino acids. Germline V lookup: CDR1 MNHNS, CDR2 SASEGT. V lost 4 bases to trimming and J lost 5 bases; unmatched junction nucleotides: 7. The CDR3 sequence: CASSVVLAQTGELFF. The CDR3 DNA sequence: TGTGCCAGCAGTGTAGTACTAGCGCAAACCGGGGAGCTGTTTTTT.

The V gene is TRBV6-5, the J gene TRBJ1-2, with no clear D. This CDR3 contains 13 residues. Between the trimmed V and J ends, which lost 5 bases and 2 bases, there was a span of 9 bases. The V gene's germline CDR1 is MNHEY and CDR2 SVGAGI. The CDR3 here is CASSKTENYGYTF. The DNA for the CDR3 is TGTGCCAGCAGTAAGACGGAAAACTATGGCTACACCTTC.

The rearrangement uses TRBV4-2 and TRBJ2-2; 9 nucleotides agree with TRBD2. CDR1 and CDR2 (germline): LGHNA, YNFKEQ. The CDR3 contains 18 residues. The trim removed 3 bases at V and 1 base at J, leaving 9 bases unmatched. In nucleotides, the CDR3 is TGTGCCAGCAGCCAGCAAGGACTAGCGAATTTGAACACCGGGGAGCTGTTTTTT. It codes for CASSQQGLANLNTGELFF.

Many counts were recorded for this clone. The chain combines TRBV6-1 with TRBJ1-1, with 7 nucleotides matching TRBD1. From germline, CDR1 is MNHNS and CDR2 SASEGT. Trimming removed 3 bases from V and 7 bases from J; junction bases left unmatched: 8. The CDR3 is made up of 14 amino acids. CDR3 sequence reads: CASSDLNRGSEAFF. The CDR3 region has the DNA TGTGCCAGCAGTGATCTCAACAGGGGCAGTGAAGCTTTCTTT.

The J gene is TRBJ2-7, the V gene TRBV2, with a weak D call TRBD1 (6 bases). The germline gives CDR1 SNHLY, CDR2 FYNNEI. Trimming removed 6 bases from V and 2 bases from J, with 14 bases in between. CDR3 size: 14 residues. The CDR3 sequence: CASRDRTTAYEQYF. The CDR3 nucleotides read TGTGCCAGCAGGGACAGAACAACCGCCTACGAGCAGTACTTC.

The chain links TRBV18 to TRBJ1-1; no reliable D call. The CDR3 runs to 13 residues. With 3 bases removed from V and 7 bases from J, the gap between germline ends came to 12 bases. CDR1 is KGHSH, CDR2 LQKENI, per germline. DNA of the CDR3: TGTGCCAGCTCACCCGGGCAGGCACTTGAAGCTTTCTTT. This encodes CASSPGQALEAFF.

The V call is TRBV28, the J call TRBJ2-5; TRBD2 might be the D (6 bases). CDR3 size: 15 residues. Trimming removed 3 bases from V and 6 bases from J, with 17 bases in between. CDR1 and CDR2 (germline): MDHEN, SYDVKM. The CDR3 region is CASSFFGSGLKTQYF. In DNA form, the CDR3 reads TGTGCCAGCAGTTTCTTCGGGAGTGGCTTAAAGACCCAGTACTTC.

Only a few counts were recorded for this clone. The chain couples TRBV7-8 to TRBJ1-6, with 8 bases identical to TRBD1. Germline assignment: CDR1 SGHVS and CDR2 FQNEAQ. V trimming: 5 bases; J trimming: 8 bases; junction bases outside the gene matches: 5. CDR3 length equals 14 residues. The CDR3 DNA reads TGTGCCAGCAGCCTAGGGACAGGAGATTCACCCCTCCACTTT. It encodes CASSLGTGDSPLHF.

This chain connects TRBV11-3 to TRBJ2-3; TRBD2 matches 10 bases. The CDR3 has 16 amino acids. Losses at the gene ends were 5 bases for V and 6 bases for J; bases not matched to a gene: 11. Germline CDR1 and CDR2: SGHNT and YENEEA. For the CDR3, the DNA is TGTGCCAGCAGCGTGGGACTAGCGAGCCAAGCGGATACGCAGTATTTT. Its protein is CASSVGLASQADTQYF.

The V call is TRBV28, the J call TRBJ2-5, with D unclear. Germline CDR1 is MDHEN and CDR2 is SYDVKM. This CDR3 comprises 11 residues. With 7 bases removed from V and 5 bases from J, the gap between germline ends came to 8 bases. The CDR3 reads CASKARETQYF. The CDR3 DNA reads TGTGCCAGCAAGGCCCGGGAGACCCAGTACTTC.

In its sample, this clone was seen once. This chain joins TRBV6-5 and TRBJ1-1; D gene ambiguous. This CDR3 has 14 residues. V shed 3 bases and J shed 3 bases, with 11 bases lying between them. CDR1 is MNHEY, CDR2 SVGAGI, per germline. The CDR3 is CASSYRQVDTEAFF. The CDR3 DNA is TGTGCCAGCAGTTATAGGCAGGTGGACACTGAAGCTTTCTTT.

The chain links TRBV5-4 to TRBJ2-1, with D possibly being TRBD2 (5 bases). Germline V gene sequence: CDR1 SGHNT, CDR2 YYREEE (reference sequence). This CDR3 has 16 amino acids. Trimming cost V 0 bases and J 0 bases, with 10 bases left between them. The CDR3 DNA is TGTGCCAGCAGCTTGGGAGCGGACCTCTCCTACAATGAGCAGTTCTTC. This codes for CASSLGADLSYNEQFF.

Worth noting for this clone: A far more abundant clone sits one base away, making this likely a read error. This chain links TRBV29-1 with TRBJ1-5, with 8 bases lining up with TRBD1. CDR1 and CDR2 (germline): SQVTM, ANQGSEA. The CDR3 runs 14 residues. Losses at the gene ends were 5 bases for V and 5 bases for J; bases not matched to a gene: 8. In nucleotides, the CDR3 is TGCAGCGTTCGGGAACAGGGGGGGGATCAGCCCCAGCATTTT. It codes for CSVREQGGDQPQHF.

This rearrangement joins TRBV11-2 to TRBJ1-1, with no clear D. CDR1 and CDR2 from the germline V gene are SGHAT and FQNNGV. Trimming left V 5 bases short and J 8 bases short, with 15 bases between. This CDR3 is built from 13 residues. CDR3 amino acids: CASSPPGNREAFF. The DNA for the CDR3 is TGTGCCAGCAGCCCTCCGGGGAATCGGGAAGCTTTCTTT.

This clone was counted a few times. The rearrangement links TRBV6-6 to TRBJ2-7; 9 bases are a match to TRBD1. V was pared by 6 bases and J by 2 bases, with 8 bases of the junction left unmatched. Germline V gene lookup returns CDR1 MNHNY and CDR2 SVGAGI (reference sequence). This CDR3 has 15 amino acids. The CDR3, as DNA: TGTGCCAGCAGGCGAGGACAGGGGCCTCCCTACGAGCAGTACTTC. Translating it yields CASRRGQGPPYEQYF.

The chain links TRBV11-2 to TRBJ2-2; tentatively, D is TRBD2 (5 bases). The CDR3 contains 16 residues. The germline CDR1 and CDR2 sequences are SGHAT and FQNNGV. Trimming took off 0 bases at V and 1 base at J, with 9 bases between the two ends. The CDR3 spells CASSLDLRENTGELFF. For the CDR3, the DNA is TGTGCCAGCAGCTTAGATCTCCGGGAGAACACCGGGGAGCTGTTTTTT.

The sample holds a few counts of this clone. J is TRBJ2-5 and V is TRBV25-1, with D tentatively TRBD1 (6 bases). Germline lookup yields CDR1 MGHDK and CDR2 SYGVNS. V dropped 5 bases and J dropped 7 bases, with 11 bases sitting between them. CDR3 length: 12 amino acids. In DNA form, the CDR3 reads TGTGCCAGCAGTCAGGACAGCAGGACCCAGTACTTC. Encoded protein: CASSQDSRTQYF.

The chain recombines TRBV20-1 with TRBJ1-2; no clear D gene. CDR3 size: 11 residues. CDR1 DFQATT and CDR2 SNEGSKA come from the germline V gene (reference sequence). The CDR3 bases are TGCAGCTACCCAAGGCCCTATGGCTACACCTTC. Amino acids: CSYPRPYGYTF.

V and J are TRBV25-1 and TRBJ1-1; D not resolved. Germline assignment: CDR1 MGHDK and CDR2 SYGVNS. This CDR3 spans 12 amino acids. V was clipped by 7 bases and J by 7 bases, with 13 bases between them. CDR3 sequence: CASNNGRLEAFF. The CDR3 DNA follows: TGTGCCAGCAATAACGGGCGCCTTGAAGCTTTCTTT.

DNA of the CDR3: TGTGCCAGCAGCTACAGCGGTTCCCTCTCCTACGAGCAGTACTTC. As protein: CASSYSGSLSYEQYF. V gene TRBV5-4 combines with J gene TRBJ2-7, with D maybe TRBD2 (5 bases). V was clipped by 3 bases and J by 0 bases, with 13 bases between them. There are 15 residues in the CDR3. The germline V gene encodes CDR1 SGHNT and CDR2 YYREEE (reference sequence). The whole variable domain, filled in from reference TRBV5-4 and TRBJ2-7, reads ETGVTQSPTHLIKTRGQQVTLRCSSQSGHNTVSWYQQALGQGPQFIFQYYREEENGRGNFPPRFSGLQFPNYSSELNVNALELDDSALYLCASSYSGSLSYEQYFGPGTRLTVT.

The table lists this clone with a count of one. The genes are TRBV28 and TRBJ2-7; 10 positions match TRBD2. After removal of 5 bases from V and 1 base from J, the junction contained 26 bases not matched to a gene. This CDR3 comprises 22 residues. The germline V gene has CDR1 MDHEN and CDR2 SYDVKM. The CDR3: CASSRPGGAGGILRDLSYEQYF. CDR3 bases: TGTGCCAGCAGTCGCCCTGGGGGAGCGGGAGGGATTCTCAGGGATTTATCCTACGAGCAGTACTTC.

The rearrangement joins TRBV5-1 to TRBJ1-4; D may be TRBD1 (5 bases). V was cut by 0 bases and J by 8 bases, with 17 bases left in between. CDR1 is SGHRS and CDR2 is YFSETQ in the germline V gene. This CDR3 contains 16 residues. The CDR3 DNA is TGCGCCAGCAGCTTGGTGGCGGGGGTCGGGGAGGAAAAACTGTTTTTT. Translation: CASSLVAGVGEEKLFF.

This chain uses TRBV28 with TRBJ2-1; 8 bases line up with TRBD2. V was pared by 5 bases and J by 14 bases, with 8 bases of the junction left unmatched. The CDR3 length is 12 residues. CDR1 MDHEN and CDR2 SYDVKM come from the germline V gene. The CDR3 here is CASSTTSGGEFF. DNA of the CDR3: TGTGCCAGCAGTACTACTAGCGGAGGGGAGTTCTTC. Full variable domain (rest looked up from reference TRBV28 and TRBJ2-1): DVKVTQSSRYLVKRTGEKVFLECVQDMDHENMFWYRQDPGLGLRLIYFSYDVKMKEKGDIPEGYSVSREKKERFSLILESASTNQTSMYLCASSTTSGGEFFGPGTRLTVL.

The chain joins TRBV2 to TRBJ2-7, with unresolved D. Germline V gene sequence: CDR1 SNHLY, CDR2 FYNNEI. This CDR3 has 11 amino acids. V dropped 4 bases and J dropped 7 bases, with 8 bases sitting between them. Here the CDR3 DNA reads TGTGCCAGCAGTGCTGCGTGGGAGCAGTACTTC. Amino acid sequence: CASSAAWEQYF. Variable domain in full (rest from reference TRBV2 and TRBJ2-7): EPEVTQTPSHQVTQMGQEVILRCVPISNHLYFYWYRQILGQKVEFLVSFYNNEISEKSEIFDDQFSVERPDGSNFTLKIRSTKLEDSAMYFCASSAAWEQYFGPGTRLTVT.

The chain links TRBV7-9 to TRBJ2-6; D is unresolved. In germline, CDR1 is SEHNR, CDR2 FQNEAQ (reference sequence). The CDR3 runs 18 residues. Deletions cut 10 bases from V and 0 bases from J, with 22 bases between. The CDR3 here is CAIPNPHSRSSGANVLTF. The CDR3 DNA sequence: TGTGCCATCCCGAACCCGCACAGCCGATCCTCTGGGGCCAACGTCCTGACTTTC.